Following are 27 T cell receptor beta chains from one sample sequenced in a study of beta chain features in type 1 diabetes. Expressed TCRB transcripts were sequenced because the isolated RNA had all been reverse transcribed beforehand. Some clones are missing from TCRdb's copy, which holds only in-frame ones; the method was immunoSEQ multiplex PCR. The table includes a few hundred thousand clones, around 20% detected once. The specimen was naive CD4+ T cells from blood. Receptor source: a woman aged 18-35 years in good health.

This clone was recorded a few times. The chain joins TRBV30 to TRBJ2-1; 11 positions match TRBD2. The CDR3 loop spans 14 amino acids. Germline loops: CDR1 GTSNPN, CDR2 SVGIG (reference sequence). V was clipped by 4 bases and J by 2 bases; unmatched bases: 1. This CDR3 is CAWTSGRTYNEQFF. In DNA, the CDR3 is TGTGCCTGGACTAGCGGGAGGACCTACAATGAGCAGTTCTTC.

A few counts support this clone. CDR3 residues: CASSIDSSNQPQHF. CDR3 DNA sequence: TGTGCCAGTAGTATAGATAGTAGCAATCAGCCCCAGCATTTT. The gene calls are TRBV19 and TRBJ1-5; D gene ambiguous. CDR1 is LNHDA, CDR2 SQIVND, per germline (reference sequence). There are 14 residues in the CDR3. Trimming pared 0 bases from V and 0 bases from J, leaving 3 bases between.

The chain recombines TRBV6-6 with TRBJ1-5, with unresolved D. The CDR3 covers 14 residues. Trimming stripped 5 bases from V and 0 bases from J, with 8 bases between. CDR1 MNHNY and CDR2 SVGAGI come from the germline V gene (reference sequence). The CDR3, as DNA: TGTGCCAGCAGTAGAGCCTATAGCAATCAGCCCCAGCATTTT. This gives the protein CASSRAYSNQPQHF.

This clone was seen a handful of times. The J gene is TRBJ1-5, the V gene TRBV10-2; D may be TRBD1 (5 bases). There are 16 residues in the CDR3. Per the germline V gene, CDR1 is WSHSY and CDR2 is SAAADI. The V gene lost 0 bases and the J gene lost 2 bases, with 11 bases spanning the gap. CDR3 bases: TGCGCCAGCAGTGAGTCGGCAGGGTGGGGCAATCAGCCCCAGCATTTT. This gives the protein CASSESAGWGNQPQHF.

This clone was seen more than once but under ten times. The chain's CDR3 is CASSLTGGAGTGELFF. In DNA form, the CDR3 reads TGCGCCAGCAGCTTGACAGGGGGCGCGGGAACCGGGGAGCTGTTTTTT. This chain connects TRBV5-1 to TRBJ2-2; 9 bases line up with TRBD1. Losses at the gene ends were 1 base for V and 5 bases for J; bases not matched to a gene: 6. Germline CDR1 SGHRS, CDR2 YFSETQ. The CDR3 length is 16 residues.

V is TRBV19 and J is TRBJ2-2, with 10 nucleotides matching TRBD2. V shed 7 bases and J 3 bases; nucleotides not matched to a gene: 5. The CDR3 sequence is 15 residues long. Germline V lookup: CDR1 LNHDA, CDR2 SQIVND (reference sequence). The DNA of the CDR3 is TGTGCCAGTACCCGGACTAGCGGACACACCGGGGAGCTGTTTTTT. Amino acid sequence: CASTRTSGHTGELFF.

This chain links TRBV4-2 with TRBJ2-7; 9 bases are shared with TRBD1. J was trimmed by 5 bases and V by 4 bases; bases with no gene match: 9. The CDR3 extends over 15 amino acids. CDR1 is LGHNA and CDR2 is YNFKEQ in the germline V gene. The CDR3 loop reads CASSPRGQGVHEQYF. DNA of the CDR3: TGTGCCAGCAGCCCCCGGGGACAGGGCGTCCACGAGCAGTACTTC.

The chain links TRBV25-1 to TRBJ2-7; 7 bases match TRBD2. CDR1 and CDR2 (germline): MGHDK, SYGVNS. This CDR3 has 15 amino acids. J gave up 2 bases and V 6 bases, and 10 bases lay outside the gene matches. The CDR3 DNA follows: TGTGCCAGCAGCCCTTACGTGGCGGGAGCCTACGAGCAGTACTTC. Protein sequence: CASSPYVAGAYEQYF.

CDR3 residues: CASSSRVHYGYTF. The CDR3 DNA follows: TGTGCCAGTAGTAGCCGGGTCCACTATGGCTACACCTTC. This rearrangement joins TRBV19 to TRBJ1-2; D uncertain. The CDR3 extends over 13 amino acids. CDR1 and CDR2 (germline): LNHDA, SQIVND (reference sequence). With 4 bases removed from V and 3 bases from J, the gap between germline ends came to 9 bases. Complete variable domain (other parts from reference TRBV19 and TRBJ1-2): DGGITQSPKYLFRKEGQNVTLSCEQNLNHDAMYWYRQDPGQGLRLIYYSQIVNDFQKGDIAEGYSVSREKKESFPLTVTSAQKNPTAFYLCASSSRVHYGYTFGSGTRLTVV.

This clone has just a few counts. This chain joins TRBV7-8 and TRBJ2-3; 13 nucleotides line up with TRBD2. The CDR3 extends over 18 amino acids. CDR1 is SGHVS, CDR2 FQNEAQ, per germline. Unmatched junction bases numbered 14, after V lost 2 bases and J lost 9 bases. CDR3 amino acids: CASSLISGTGTSGITQYF. Here the CDR3 DNA reads TGTGCCAGCAGCTTAATCTCAGGGACCGGGACTAGCGGGATAACGCAGTATTTT.

V and J are TRBV15 and TRBJ2-5, with 8 positions matching TRBD2. The CDR3 covers 15 residues. V trimming: 0 bases; J trimming: 4 bases; junction bases outside the gene matches: 4. CDR1 and CDR2 from the germline V gene are LNHNV and YYDKDF (reference sequence). Here the CDR3 DNA reads TGTGCCACCAGCAGAGATCGCACTAGCGGAGAGACCCAGTACTTC. Translated, it gives CATSRDRTSGETQYF.

V usage is TRBV5-1 and J usage is TRBJ2-7; no reliable D call. The CDR3 consists of 13 residues. CDR1 and CDR2 (germline): SGHRS, YFSETQ. The ends were cut back, 0 bases at V and 3 bases at J, with 7 bases in the middle. The CDR3 loop is CASSLAAIYEQYF. CDR3 bases: TGCGCCAGCAGCTTGGCAGCGATCTACGAGCAGTACTTC.

The J gene is TRBJ1-4, the V gene TRBV2; D not certain. Trimming shortened V by 5 bases and J by 0 bases, and 7 bases separated the two germline ends. The V gene's germline CDR1 is SNHLY and CDR2 FYNNEI. This CDR3 region has 14 residues. CDR3: CASSLQTTNEKLFF. The CDR3 DNA follows: TGTGCCAGCAGTCTCCAGACAACTAATGAAAAACTGTTTTTT.

CDR3 protein: CASSHYGTSGVTDTQYF. The CDR3 nucleotides are TGTGCCAGCAGCCACTATGGGACTAGCGGGGTCACAGATACGCAGTATTTT. The V call is TRBV7-2, the J call TRBJ2-3; TRBD2 agrees at 13 bases. CDR3 length equals 17 residues. Trimming at V came to 5 bases and at J to 2 bases, leaving 7 bases not matched to a gene. Germline V CDR1 and CDR2: SGHTA, FQGNSA.

This clone was seen a few times. The genes are TRBV13 and TRBJ2-7, with TRBD1 matching 10 bases. Germline CDR1 reads PRHDT; CDR2 reads FYEKMQ (reference sequence). The V segment lost 2 bases and the J segment 3 bases; nucleotides outside the gene matches: 4. The CDR3 runs to 15 residues. CDR3 DNA: TGTGCCAGCAGCTTACTCCGGGACAGGGGCTACGAGCAGTACTTC. As protein: CASSLLRDRGYEQYF.

This chain joins TRBV5-1 and TRBJ2-1; D possibly corresponds to TRBD1 (5 bases). CDR1 is SGHRS and CDR2 is YFSETQ in the germline V gene. CDR3 length: 14 amino acids. The V end lost 3 bases, the J end lost 4 bases, and 11 bases lay between the germline ends. Written as DNA, the CDR3 is TGCGCCAGCAGCTGGGGCGAGCGATACAATGAGCAGTTCTTC. Its translation: CASSWGERYNEQFF.

This clone was detected only a few times. The J gene is TRBJ2-6, the V gene TRBV15; D might be TRBD2 (6 bases). Between the trimmed V and J ends, which lost 0 bases and 2 bases, there was a span of 14 bases. The CDR3 has 18 amino acids. Per germline, CDR1 LNHNV and CDR2 YYDKDF (reference sequence). The DNA for the CDR3 is TGTGCCACCAGCAGAGATCAGCAGGGAGGAACTGGGGCCAACGTCCTGACTTTC. This codes for CATSRDQQGGTGANVLTF.

The rearrangement joins TRBV5-4 to TRBJ2-1, with TRBD2 matching 12 bases. CDR3 length: 16 residues. Germline CDR1 is SGHNT and CDR2 is YYREEE (reference sequence). The ends lost 4 bases at V and 7 bases at J; junction bases unmatched: 9. The chain's CDR3 is CASSVLTSGRFNEQFF. CDR3 in DNA: TGTGCCAGCAGCGTACTGACTAGCGGGAGATTTAATGAGCAGTTCTTC. The full variable domain, completed using reference TRBV5-4 and TRBJ2-1, is ETGVTQSPTHLIKTRGQQVTLRCSSQSGHNTVSWYQQALGQGPQFIFQYYREEENGRGNFPPRFSGLQFPNYSSELNVNALELDDSALYLCASSVLTSGRFNEQFFGPGTRLTVL.

A word on this clone: At the DNA level, this CDR3 is encoded by other sequences in the same sample as well. The chain employs TRBV30 and TRBJ1-2; D is perhaps TRBD1 (5 bases). Germline CDR1 is GTSNPN and CDR2 is SVGIG (reference sequence). CDR3 length equals 14 residues. Trimming took off 0 bases at V and 2 bases at J, with 10 bases between the two ends. The CDR3 spells CAWSVAGGNYGYTF. DNA for the CDR3: TGTGCCTGGAGTGTTGCGGGGGGGAACTATGGCTACACCTTC.

V gene TRBV5-6 combines with J gene TRBJ2-7; the D gene is possibly TRBD1 (5 bases). CDR3 length: 13 amino acids. Germline CDR1 SGHDT, CDR2 YYEEEE. Trimming took off 4 bases at V and 2 bases at J, with 10 bases between the two ends. The CDR3 DNA reads TGTGCCAGCAGCGACAGTACGACCTACGAGCAGTACTTC. This encodes CASSDSTTYEQYF. Filled out from reference TRBV5-6 and TRBJ2-7, the complete variable domain reads DAGVTQSPTHLIKTRGQQVTLRCSPKSGHDTVSWYQQALGQGPQFIFQYYEEEERQRGNFPDRFSGHQFPNYSSELNVNALLLGDSALYLCASSDSTTYEQYFGPGTRLTVT.

This clone was counted only a few times. This sequence joins TRBV7-9 and TRBJ1-1; no definite D call. Germline assignment: CDR1 SEHNR and CDR2 FQNEAQ (reference sequence). V was cut by 6 bases and J by 1 base, with 12 bases left in between. This CDR3 comprises 14 residues. The CDR3 loop reads CASSYGVTNTEAFF. CDR3 nucleotide sequence: TGTGCCAGCAGTTACGGGGTGACGAACACTGAAGCTTTCTTT.

The chain recombines TRBV2 with TRBJ2-1; TRBD2 is a possible D gene (5 bases). V dropped 6 bases and J dropped 8 bases, with 5 bases sitting between them. The CDR3 runs to 10 residues. Germline assignment: CDR1 SNHLY and CDR2 FYNNEI. The CDR3 reads CASRLDEQFF. CDR3 nucleotides: TGTGCCAGCAGACTAGATGAGCAGTTCTTC.

This clone turned up a few times. This sequence joins TRBV29-1 and TRBJ1-2; D is undetermined. Germline lookup yields CDR1 SQVTM and CDR2 ANQGSEA. V lost 7 bases to trimming and J lost 2 bases, with 11 bases between them. CDR3 length: 12 residues. The CDR3 DNA reads TGCAGCGGCCTGGGAGGGAACTATGGCTACACCTTC. Its protein is CSGLGGNYGYTF.

There are a few counts of this clone. The chain joins TRBV29-1 to TRBJ2-1, with 7 bases aligning to TRBD1. Germline CDR1 is SQVTM and CDR2 is ANQGSEA. With V trimmed by 6 bases and J by 4 bases, 9 bases remained unmatched. The CDR3 has 14 residues. Here the CDR3 DNA reads TGCAGCGTGACCGGGACAGTCGGGTACAATGAGCAGTTCTTC. This gives the protein CSVTGTVGYNEQFF.

The J gene is TRBJ2-7, the V gene TRBV5-6; D may be TRBD2 (6 bases). Germline CDR1 and CDR2: SGHDT and YYEEEE. The germline V and J ends were trimmed by 3 bases and 2 bases, with 12 bases remaining between them. There are 14 residues in the CDR3. The CDR3 spells CASSSRTGAYEQYF. DNA of the CDR3: TGTGCCAGCAGCTCAAGGACGGGAGCCTACGAGCAGTACTTC.

This clone was seen only a few times. The rearrangement joins TRBV18 to TRBJ2-1, with a tentative D call TRBD2 (6 bases). Trimming left V 2 bases short and J 9 bases short, with 8 bases between. Per the germline V gene, CDR1 is KGHSH and CDR2 is LQKENI. The CDR3 runs to 12 residues. CDR3 loop: CASSPDGGEQFF. As DNA, the CDR3 is TGTGCCAGCTCACCAGACGGGGGTGAGCAGTTCTTC. The whole variable domain, filled in from reference TRBV18 and TRBJ2-1, reads NAGVMQNPRHLVRRRGQEARLRCSPMKGHSHVYWYRQLPEEGLKFMVYLQKENIIDESGMPKERFSAEFPKEGPSILRIQQVVRGDSAAYFCASSPDGGEQFFGPGTRLTVL.

V is TRBV6-1 and J is TRBJ1-2; 12 bases agree with TRBD1. Germline V gene sequence: CDR1 MNHNS, CDR2 SASEGT. The CDR3 consists of 15 residues. Germline trimming cut 4 bases from V and 8 bases from J; bases unmatched to any gene: 8. This CDR3 is CASSGVGQGAHGYTF. The DNA for the CDR3 is TGTGCCAGCAGTGGTGTGGGACAGGGGGCGCACGGCTACACCTTC.